This entry is about one TCR beta chain. The data derive from a study of blood T cell repertoires in COVID-19. Background on the study: T cells, B-cell-depleted T cells, or PBMCs supplied cDNA or gDNA.

Trimming pared 2 bases from V and 5 bases from J, leaving 11 bases between. CDR3 size: 13 residues. Germline V CDR1 and CDR2: GTSNPN, SVGIG (reference sequence). Authors' processing steps: Reference gene primer amplification gave estimated nucleated cell counts. TCRdb's copy holds only in-frame clones and misses some; the assay was immunoSEQ multiplex PCR. V and J calls and clone size are given by that table; D and trimming were obtained from the DNA. The data hold 60,000 to 80,000 clones, with approximately 84% observed a single time. The genes are TRBV30 and TRBJ2-3; D remains unclear. Material: peripheral blood. The source of this sequence is a man in his fifties or sixties with active COVID-19. The CDR3 region is CAWSIREKDTQYF. CDR3 nucleotide sequence: TGTGCCTGGAGTATCCGAGAAAAAGATACGCAGTATTTT. The whole variable domain, filled in from reference TRBV30 and TRBJ2-3, reads SQTIHQWPATLVQPVGSPLSLECTVEGTSNPNLYWYRQAAGRGLQLLFYSVGIGQISSEVPQNLSASRPQDRQFILSSKKLLLSDSGFYLCAWSIREKDTQYFGPGTRLTVL.